The 17 T cell receptor beta chains in this list originate from one sample, sequenced in a study of cytomegalovirus exposure and HLA in healthy donors. The PCR employed 60 Vbeta primers together with 13 Jbeta primers. Measured with immunoSEQ multiplex PCR; TCRdb has only the in-frame clones, and not every one. The repertoire has about 140,000 clones, approximately 80% of them found once; the top ten carry around 2.5%. Sequenced material: PBMCs. Receptors were obtained from a man aged 50 or older in good health and CMV-seronegative.

As for this clone: Other DNA sequences of this sample code for an identical CDR3. The DNA for the CDR3 is TGTGCCAGCAGCGGACGACAGGGGAACACTGAAGCTTTCTTT. Amino acid sequence: CASSGRQGNTEAFF. The chain has TRBV9 and TRBJ1-1, with 7 bases matching TRBD1. Germline CDR1 SGDLS, CDR2 YYNGEE. V shed 3 bases and J 1 base; nucleotides not matched to a gene: 3. There are 14 residues in the CDR3.

The J gene is TRBJ2-2, the V gene TRBV7-2; no definite D call. The germline V gene encodes CDR1 SGHTA and CDR2 FQGNSA. The CDR3 runs 14 residues. Trimming removed 2 bases from V and 4 bases from J, with 8 bases in between. The CDR3: CASSLQAGTGELFF. CDR3 DNA: TGTGCCAGCAGCTTACAGGCAGGCACCGGGGAGCTGTTTTTT.

The chain carries TRBV9 and TRBJ1-1; no firm D call. Germline lookup yields CDR1 SGDLS and CDR2 YYNGEE. Deletions cut 0 bases from V and 0 bases from J, with 12 bases between. The CDR3 runs to 16 residues. CDR3 bases: TGTGCCAGCAGCGTAGGATTACAGCACATGAACACTGAAGCTTTCTTT. It translates to CASSVGLQHMNTEAFF.

This chain links TRBV18 with TRBJ2-7; D is unresolved. This CDR3 spans 12 amino acids. Trimming took 2 bases from V and 3 from J, leaving 5 bases between them. The germline gives CDR1 KGHSH, CDR2 LQKENI. The CDR3 region has the DNA TGTGCCAGCTCACCAAATAGCTACGAGCAGTACTTC. This encodes CASSPNSYEQYF.

The chain employs TRBV30 and TRBJ2-5; D remains ambiguous. The germline V gene encodes CDR1 GTSNPN and CDR2 SVGIG (reference sequence). V lost 1 base to trimming and J lost 0 bases, with 12 bases between them. This CDR3 is built from 15 residues. The CDR3 DNA sequence: TGTGCCTGGAGTGCAGTGAACCCGTACCAAGAGACCCAGTACTTC. This codes for CAWSAVNPYQETQYF.

This sequence joins TRBV19 and TRBJ1-4, with D perhaps TRBD1 (5 bases). This CDR3 spans 15 amino acids. The V end was cut by 4 bases, the J end by 2 bases, with 11 bases between. Germline CDR1 and CDR2: LNHDA and SQIVND (reference sequence). In nucleotides, the CDR3 is TGTGCCAGTAGTACTATACAGGTTACTAATGAAAAACTGTTTTTT. The encoded protein is CASSTIQVTNEKLFF.

The V call is TRBV28, the J call TRBJ1-4; D not certain. V gave up 3 bases and J gave up 3 bases, with 14 bases separating them. CDR3 size: 16 residues. CDR1 and CDR2 from the germline V gene are MDHEN and SYDVKM. Here the CDR3 reads CASSFVGGSANEKLFF. Written as DNA, the CDR3 is TGTGCCAGCAGTTTTGTAGGAGGATCGGCTAATGAAAAACTGTTTTTT.

V usage is TRBV7-9 and J usage is TRBJ1-4, with 10 bases aligning to TRBD1. With 4 bases clipped from V and 5 bases from J, the junction kept 7 bases outside the gene matches. There are 16 residues in the CDR3. Germline V gene lookup returns CDR1 SEHNR and CDR2 FQNEAQ (reference sequence). In nucleotides, the CDR3 is TGTGCCAGCAGCTCCCGCTGGACAGGGGGGAATGAAAAACTGTTTTTT. Its protein product is CASSSRWTGGNEKLFF. The whole variable domain, filled in from reference TRBV7-9 and TRBJ1-4, reads DTGVSQNPRHKITKRGQNVTFRCDPISEHNRLYWYRQTLGQGPEFLTYFQNEAQLEKSRLLSDRFSAERPKGSFSTLEIQRTEQGDSAMYLCASSSRWTGGNEKLFFGSGTQLSVL.

This sequence joins TRBV5-1 and TRBJ2-4; the match to TRBD2 covers 11 bases. Trimming cost V 2 bases and J 5 bases; bases outside gene matches: 6. The CDR3 totals 16 residues. The V gene's germline CDR1 is SGHRS and CDR2 YFSETQ. CDR3 in amino acids: CASSLPTSGAENIQYF. The CDR3 nucleotides read TGCGCCAGCAGCTTACCGACTAGCGGGGCCGAAAACATTCAGTACTTC.

This clone was seen a few times. The chain has TRBV5-8 and TRBJ1-1; TRBD1 matches 8 bases. CDR1 and CDR2 (germline): SGHTS, YDEGEE. The trim removed 1 base at V and 4 bases at J, leaving 3 bases unmatched. The CDR3 has 14 amino acids. The CDR3 DNA reads TGTGCCAGCAGCTTGCAGGGGGCGAGCACTGAAGCTTTCTTT. Amino acid sequence: CASSLQGASTEAFF.

The chain combines TRBV5-1 with TRBJ2-2, with D maybe TRBD1 (6 bases). The germline CDR1 and CDR2 sequences are SGHRS and YFSETQ. Trimming shortened V by 7 bases and J by 4 bases, and 17 bases separated the two germline ends. The CDR3 is 15 residues long. The CDR3 loop is CASSPGAQVTGELFF. DNA of the CDR3: TGCGCCAGCTCACCAGGGGCGCAAGTCACCGGGGAGCTGTTTTTT.

In DNA, the CDR3 is TGTGCCAGCAGCCCCTGGGGTAGGGGAGGCTACAATGAGCAGTTCTTC. It codes for CASSPWGRGGYNEQFF. The V gene is TRBV7-2, the J gene TRBJ2-1; weak D call: TRBD2 (6 bases). V lost 5 bases to trimming and J lost 3 bases, with 17 bases between them. The CDR3 is made up of 16 amino acids. Germline lookup yields CDR1 SGHTA and CDR2 FQGNSA.

In regard to this clone: This sample includes further DNA sequences coding for the same CDR3. V usage is TRBV5-1 and J usage is TRBJ1-6; perhaps TRBD1 as D (6 bases). The V end lost 4 bases, the J end lost 5 bases, and 13 bases lay between the germline ends. Germline V CDR1 and CDR2: SGHRS, YFSETQ. This CDR3 comprises 15 residues. CDR3: CASSSTGFDNSPLHF. The CDR3 DNA is TGCGCCAGCAGCAGTACAGGGTTTGATAATTCACCCCTCCACTTT.

The chain combines TRBV5-1 with TRBJ2-3; 11 bases are shared with TRBD2. Germline loops: CDR1 SGHRS, CDR2 YFSETQ. The CDR3 consists of 15 residues. Trimming removed 4 bases from V and 1 base from J; junction bases left unmatched: 2. The CDR3 loop is CASSPLAGGTDTQYF. CDR3 DNA: TGCGCCAGCAGCCCACTAGCGGGAGGCACAGATACGCAGTATTTT.

The V gene is TRBV2, the J gene TRBJ1-5, with 7 bases aligning to TRBD1. This CDR3 has 15 residues. Germline values: CDR1 SNHLY, CDR2 FYNNEI. The trim removed 7 bases at V and 0 bases at J, leaving 6 bases unmatched. The CDR3 DNA is TGTGCCAGCATGAGGGACAGCACTAGCAATCAGCCCCAGCATTTT. This sequence encodes CASMRDSTSNQPQHF.

The chain links TRBV6-1 to TRBJ1-1, with 9 bases fitting TRBD1. The V segment lost 2 bases and the J segment 4 bases; nucleotides outside the gene matches: 2. The CDR3 runs 14 residues. The germline V gene encodes CDR1 MNHNS and CDR2 SASEGT. CDR3 sequence reads: CASSEWDRATEAFF. DNA for the CDR3: TGTGCCAGCAGTGAATGGGACAGGGCCACTGAAGCTTTCTTT.

The gene calls are TRBV15 and TRBJ1-4, with TRBD1 as a possible D gene (6 bases). Trimming left V 0 bases short and J 7 bases short, with 12 bases between. The CDR3 runs 15 residues. Germline V gene sequence: CDR1 LNHNV, CDR2 YYDKDF (reference sequence). The CDR3 nucleotides are TGTGCCACCAGCAGAGATTCAGGGGCGTTTGAAAAACTGTTTTTT. This codes for CATSRDSGAFEKLFF.